This T cell receptor beta chain was observed in a study of blood T cell repertoires in COVID-19. A few counts support this clone. The data were produced by immunoSEQ multiplex PCR, yet TCRdb's version contains in-frame clones alone and is incomplete. The sample has under 75,000 clones, roughly 89% seen once. The germline gives CDR1 PRHDT, CDR2 FYEKMQ (reference sequence). This CDR3 comprises 16 residues. Trimming removed 5 bases from V and 1 base from J, with 17 bases in between. V usage is TRBV13 and J usage is TRBJ1-1, with a weak D call TRBD1 (5 bases). The specimen sequenced was peripheral blood. This clonotype was sampled from a man aged 25 to 45 with acute or convalescent COVID-19. The CDR3 sequence is CASSVQGVGGNTEAFF. Written as DNA, the CDR3 is TGTGCCAGCAGCGTGCAGGGTGTGGGGGGGAACACTGAAGCTTTCTTT.